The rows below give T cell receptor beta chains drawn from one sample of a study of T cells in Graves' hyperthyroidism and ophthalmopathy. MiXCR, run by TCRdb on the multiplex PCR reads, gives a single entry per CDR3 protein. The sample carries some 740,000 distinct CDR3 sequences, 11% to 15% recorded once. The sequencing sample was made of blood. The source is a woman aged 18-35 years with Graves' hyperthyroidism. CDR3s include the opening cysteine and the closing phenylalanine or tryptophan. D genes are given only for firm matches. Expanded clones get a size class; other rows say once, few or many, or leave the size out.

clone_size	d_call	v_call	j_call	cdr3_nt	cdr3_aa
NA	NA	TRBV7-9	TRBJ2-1	TGTGCCAGCAGCTCCGTAAGTTCCCTAAGGGGGGTCTCCTACAATGAGCAGTTCTTC	CASSSVSSLRGVSYNEQFF
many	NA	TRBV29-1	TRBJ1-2	TGCAGCGTTTGGACGGGCAAGGACTATGGCTACACCTTC	CSVWTGKDYGYTF
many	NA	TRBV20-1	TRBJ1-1	TGCAGTGCCCGCCGGGGCCAGAACACTGAAGCTTTCTTT	CSARRGQNTEAFF
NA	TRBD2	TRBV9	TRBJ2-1	TGTGCCAGCAGCGGGGGGGGGCTAGCGGGAGGATATGAGCAGTTCTTC	CASSGGGLAGGYEQFF
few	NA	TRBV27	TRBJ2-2	TGTGCCAGCACCCTACAGAACAGCGGGGAGCTGTTTTTT	CASTLQNSGELFF
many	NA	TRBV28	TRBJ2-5	TGTGCCAGCAGTTTCGCTAGTTCGAAGAGAAATTACTTC	CASSFASSKRNYF
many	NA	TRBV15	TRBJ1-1	TGTGCCACCAGCAGGAACACTGAAGCTTTCTTT	CATSRNTEAFF
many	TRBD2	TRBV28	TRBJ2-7	TGTGCCAGCAGTATCGGGCTAGCGGGGGACTACGAGCAGTACTTC	CASSIGLAGDYEQYF
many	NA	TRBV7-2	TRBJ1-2	TGTGCCAGCAGCCCATTTGACAGAGGCTACACCTTC	CASSPFDRGYTF
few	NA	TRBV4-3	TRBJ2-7	TGCGCCAGCAGCCAAGTCCCAGGTCCCTCCTACGAGCAGTACTTC	CASSQVPGPSYEQYF
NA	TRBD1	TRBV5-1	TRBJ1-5	TGCGCCAGCAGCTTGACAGGGGGCAAGGGCAATCAGCCCCAGCATTTT	CASSLTGGKGNQPQHF
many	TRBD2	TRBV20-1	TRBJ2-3	TGCAGTGCTAGAGCGTATGGGACTAGCGGGCCTAGCACAGATACGCAGTATTTT	CSARAYGTSGPSTDTQYF
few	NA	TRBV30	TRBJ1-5	TGTGCCTGGAGTTTAGGGGAAGGAGGCAATCAGCCCCAGCATTTT	CAWSLGEGGNQPQHF
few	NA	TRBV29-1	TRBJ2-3	TGCAGCGCGTCCGCTCGGGGCACAGATACGCAGTATTTT	CSASARGTDTQYF
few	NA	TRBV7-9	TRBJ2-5	TGTGCCAGCAGCTCTACCGGGACAACCCTTCTGAACCTCCAAGAGACCCAGTACTTC	CASSSTGTTLLNLQETQYF
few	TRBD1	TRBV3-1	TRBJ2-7	TGTGCCAGCAGCCGAGGAGCAGGGGGCTCCTACGAGCAGTACTTC	CASSRGAGGSYEQYF
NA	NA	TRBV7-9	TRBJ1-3	TGTGCCAGCAGCCGTTTGGGAACGTCTAGCTCTGGAAACACCATATATTTT	CASSRLGTSSSGNTIYF
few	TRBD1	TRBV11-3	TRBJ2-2	TGTGCCAGCAGTCCTAGGGACAGCCTCTCGCCGGAGCTGTTTTTT	CASSPRDSLSPELFF
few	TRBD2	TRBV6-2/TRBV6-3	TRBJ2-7	TGTGCCAGCAGTTCCCATTCTAGCGGCCGAGTCTCCTACGAGCAGTACTTC	CASSSHSSGRVSYEQYF
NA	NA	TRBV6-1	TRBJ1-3	TGTGCCAGCAGCCCCCTTTTAGGCTCTGGAAACACCATATATTTT	CASSPLLGSGNTIYF
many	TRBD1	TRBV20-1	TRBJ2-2	TGCAGTGCTAGGGCCGGGACAGCAAGAACCGGGGAGCTGTTTTTT	CSARAGTARTGELFF
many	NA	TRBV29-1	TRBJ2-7	TGCAGCGTGAGACTTCTCACCTACGAGCAGTACTTC	CSVRLLTYEQYF